These T cell receptor beta chains were read from a single sample in a study of lymphopenia after photon versus proton radiotherapy. TCRdb keeps only in-frame clones here, not all; method: immunoSEQ multiplex PCR. The sample has 150,000 to 200,000 clones, approximately 90% seen once. This specimen consisted of peripheral blood, obtained from a patient treated with photon-based radiotherapy. The receptors were gathered from a man aged 45-60 years with gastric cancer. The CDR3 runs from the conserved cysteine through the conserved F or W. A D gene is named only where the DNA matches it firmly. Some rows mark clone size as missing; the rest say once, few, many or name a class of expanded clone.

DNA	CDR3	D	V	size	J
TGTGCCAGCAGCTTAGATCCAGATAGCACTGAAGCTTTCTTT	CASSLDPDSTEAFF	-	TRBV11-2	-	TRBJ1-1
TGTGCCAGCAGCGACACCGGGACTTCCGATTTGTTC	CASSDTGTSDLF	-	TRBV7-9	-	TRBJ2-7
TGTGCCAGCGGAGAGTGGGGGTTAAGGACCTACGAGCAGTACTTC	CASGEWGLRTYEQYF	-	TRBV27	-	TRBJ2-7
TGTGCCACCAGCAGAGTTCGGGAGGGCCTAATCAACGGGGAGCAGTACTTC	CATSRVREGLINGEQYF	TRBD2	TRBV15	few	TRBJ2-7
TGTGCCAGCAGCTTGGTGCAGGCGAGCACAGATACGCAGTATTTT	CASSLVQASTDTQYF	-	TRBV5-6	-	TRBJ2-3
TGTGCCAGCAGCCAAGGAGGGCGTCTACAGGATCAAGAGACCCAGTACTTC	CASSQGGRLQDQETQYF	-	TRBV4-2	-	TRBJ2-5
TGTGCCAGCAGCTTAGCCGGGGAGCTGTTTTTT	CASSLAGELFF	-	TRBV7-8	-	TRBJ2-2
TGTGCCAGCAGCTCTATGACTAGCGGGAACACCGGGGAGCTGTTTTTT	CASSSMTSGNTGELFF	TRBD2	TRBV7-3	-	TRBJ2-2
TGTGCCAGCAGTAGGGACAGGGCAACTAATGAAAAACTGTTTTTT	CASSRDRATNEKLFF	TRBD1	TRBV6-1	-	TRBJ1-4
TGTGCCAGCAGCTTAGGGACGGATGGAAACACCATATATTTT	CASSLGTDGNTIYF	-	TRBV13	-	TRBJ1-3
TGTGCCAGCAGCCGTAGCGGGAGTTTAGATACGCAGTATTTT	CASSRSGSLDTQYF	TRBD2	TRBV7-3	-	TRBJ2-3
TGTGCCAGCAGTTCAAACGAGGGCGTCGAAGCTTTCTTT	CASSSNEGVEAFF	-	TRBV6-5	once	TRBJ1-1
TGTGCCAGCAGCTTAGTGGGGGTTAACTATGGCTACACCTTC	CASSLVGVNYGYTF	-	TRBV7-9	-	TRBJ1-2
TGTGCCAGCAGCCCCAGAGGGAGTCGGTTGGGCTACAATGAGCAGTTCTTC	CASSPRGSRLGYNEQFF	-	TRBV4-2	-	TRBJ2-1
TGTGCCAGCACTTTTAAACTAGCGGGCGTCACGAACACCGGGGAGCTGTTTTTT	CASTFKLAGVTNTGELFF	TRBD2	TRBV27	-	TRBJ2-2
TGTGCCAGTACCACCGGGACAGGGGCCACATCCTTGAACACTGAAGCTTTCTTT	CASTTGTGATSLNTEAFF	TRBD1	TRBV19	-	TRBJ1-1
TGTGCCTGTAGTATCTGGAACACTGAAGCTTTCTTT	CACSIWNTEAFF	-	TRBV30	few	TRBJ1-1
TGTGCCAGCTCACCAGGGCGTAGCAATCAGCCCCAGCATTTT	CASSPGRSNQPQHF	-	TRBV18	-	TRBJ1-5
TGCGCCAGCAGTGGGGGGGGACGTTCCTACGAGCAGTACTTC	CASSGGGRSYEQYF	TRBD2	TRBV10-2	once	TRBJ2-7
TGTGCCAGCAGTTTAAAGGCTAGCGGGATATTCTACGAGCAGTACTTC	CASSLKASGIFYEQYF	TRBD2	TRBV27	-	TRBJ2-7
TGTGCCAGCAGTACCGGGGGACAACCCCCCTACGAGCAGTACTTC	CASSTGGQPPYEQYF	-	TRBV6-1	-	TRBJ2-7
TGTGCCTGGAGTTCCACAGATACGCAGTATTTT	CAWSSTDTQYF	-	TRBV30	-	TRBJ2-3
TGTGCCAGTAGTACCGTAGGAGAGGGGCCCTTCGATACGCAGTATTTT	CASSTVGEGPFDTQYF	-	TRBV19	few	TRBJ2-3
TGTGCCAGCAGCTCACAAACAGGGGGGATCTACGAGCAGTACTTC	CASSSQTGGIYEQYF	TRBD1	TRBV5-6	-	TRBJ2-7
TGTGCCAGCAGCTTAGTACAGAGGACTTACAATGAGCAGTTCTTC	CASSLVQRTYNEQFF	-	TRBV7-9	-	TRBJ2-1
TGCGCCAGCAGCACGGGGGAGTTGGGTGGAAACACCATATATTTT	CASSTGELGGNTIYF	-	TRBV10-2	-	TRBJ1-3
TGTGCCAGCAGCGCCACGACAGGGACGGGAAACACCATATATTTT	CASSATTGTGNTIYF	TRBD1	TRBV11-2	-	TRBJ1-3
TGTGCCAGCAGCTTAGGATCAGGGATCTCCACCGGGGAGCTGTTTTTT	CASSLGSGISTGELFF	-	TRBV5-6	-	TRBJ2-2
TGTGCCAGCAGCCGGACAGGGTTCCCCGGGGAGCTGTTTTTT	CASSRTGFPGELFF	TRBD1	TRBV7-8	once	TRBJ2-2
TGTGCCAGCAGTGACCGACAGGGGATGAACACTGAAGCTTTCTTT	CASSDRQGMNTEAFF	TRBD1	TRBV6-1	-	TRBJ1-1
TGTGCCAGTAGTCCAGGGATGAACACTGAAGCTTTCTTT	CASSPGMNTEAFF	-	TRBV19	-	TRBJ1-1
TGTGCCAGCAGTTTATGGACAGAAAGAACCGGGGAGCTGTTTTTT	CASSLWTERTGELFF	-	TRBV27	few	TRBJ2-2
TGTGCCAGCAGCTTGTACGAGCCTGTGGGGGAAAAACTGTTTTTT	CASSLYEPVGEKLFF	-	TRBV5-6	-	TRBJ1-4
TGTGCCTGGAGCGGTAGACACGAGGGTGAAAAACTGTTTTTT	CAWSGRHEGEKLFF	-	TRBV30	-	TRBJ1-4
TGCGCCAGCAGCCCACGGACAGGGGGCAAGAAAGAGACCCAGTACTTC	CASSPRTGGKKETQYF	TRBD1	TRBV5-1	once	TRBJ2-5
TGTGCCAGCAGTGTGAATGCGGGATCGTCCTACGAGCAGTACTTC	CASSVNAGSSYEQYF	-	TRBV6-1	-	TRBJ2-7
TGTGCCAGCAGCCAGACCGGGGGAAATGAAAAACTGTTTTTT	CASSQTGGNEKLFF	-	TRBV7-7	-	TRBJ1-4